This T cell receptor beta chain was recovered during a study of T cell responses to AZD1222 COVID-19 vaccine. V dropped 4 bases and J dropped 5 bases, with 9 bases sitting between them. The CDR3 has 14 residues. The germline gives CDR1 MNHEY, CDR2 SMNVEV (reference sequence). As for this clone: Its specificity is not known.

Study outcomes and limitations: White British people made up most donors, females outnumbered males, and clonal diversity was possibly underestimated. Variant regions that are unmutated are reportedly the target of nearly half of spike-specific TCRs. It was only 6 or 7 AZD1222 recipients who were seropositive at baseline. Sampling captured repertoires only after the peak T cell response.

The data were produced by immunoSEQ multiplex PCR, yet TCRdb's version contains in-frame clones alone and is incomplete. In the table there are about 160,000 clones, approximately 90% of which are singletons. The chain is built from TRBV27 and TRBJ1-6; D unresolved. This receptor was taken from an adult in good health. This sample comprised peripheral blood, obtained on day 0 of AZD1222 vaccination. CDR3: CASSWISNNSPLHF. The CDR3 coding sequence is TGTGCCAGCAGTTGGATTTCAAATAATTCACCCCTCCACTTT.